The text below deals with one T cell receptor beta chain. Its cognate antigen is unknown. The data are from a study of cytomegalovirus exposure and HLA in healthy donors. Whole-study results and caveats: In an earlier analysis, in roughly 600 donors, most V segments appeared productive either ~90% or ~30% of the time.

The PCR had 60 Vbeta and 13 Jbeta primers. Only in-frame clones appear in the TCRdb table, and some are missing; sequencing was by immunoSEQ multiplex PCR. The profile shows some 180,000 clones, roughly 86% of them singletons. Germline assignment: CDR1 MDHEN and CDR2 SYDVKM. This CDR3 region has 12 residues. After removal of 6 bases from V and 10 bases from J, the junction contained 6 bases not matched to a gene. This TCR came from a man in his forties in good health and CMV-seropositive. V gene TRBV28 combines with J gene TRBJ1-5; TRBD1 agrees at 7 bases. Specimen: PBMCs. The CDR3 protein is CASRYRQGPQHF. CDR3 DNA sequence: TGTGCCAGCAGATACCGACAGGGTCCCCAGCATTTT.